The T cell receptor (beta chain) under discussion was sequenced for a study of Tregs in tolerant kidney transplant recipients. Overall study: Recipients received nonmyeloablative bone marrow transplants from related graft donors, with transient mixed chimerism. Study-wide points: For some patients, primers changed over time, blocking nucleotide-level comparison.

Details on this clone: What it recognizes is unknown.

Unstimulated regulatory T cells (CD4+CD25+CD127-), CD4+CD25- non-regulatory cells, CD4 and CD8 cells were FACS-sorted from thawed PBMCs. With V trimmed by 1 base and J by 3 bases, 15 bases remained unmatched. The germline gives CDR1 WNHNN, CDR2 SYGVQD (reference sequence). The CDR3 is made up of 19 amino acids. Some clones are missing from TCRdb's copy, which holds only in-frame ones; the method was immunoSEQ multiplex PCR. Of roughly 66,000 clones in the sample, over 85% were seen once. The V call is TRBV10-1, the J call TRBJ1-5; 7 bases align to TRBD1. The sequence derives from a human donor who received a combined kidney and bone marrow transplant. The starting material was CD8+ T cells from blood, obtained before the transplant. The CDR3 protein is CASSEFGETGTAFNQPQHF. For the CDR3, the DNA is TGCGCCAGCAGTGAGTTTGGAGAGACCGGGACAGCTTTCAATCAGCCCCAGCATTTT.